These 12 T cell receptor beta chains originate from one sample sequenced in a study of CD4 T cells in relation to SARS-CoV-2 and coronaviruses (dated by TCRdb to about 2021). For these receptors, no antigen is known. Library creation used the immunoSEQ multiplex PCR assay. The table was pulled from immuneACCESS by TCRdb, which kept in-frame rearrangements only. Such tables lose some clones; where checked, under half of the loss comes from unresolved V genes, and the rest has no known cause. This sample comprises 25,000 to 30,000 clones, over 70% of them detected only once. The biggest ten clones account for 10% to 15% of the sample. CD4+ T cells from unexposed donors were collected before the COVID-19 pandemic (2011-2018). The EasySep CD4+ T cell isolation kit was used to isolate CD4+ T cells once the cultures had run for under 11 days. The sequenced material came from CD4+ T cells from PBMCs, cultured in vitro. The receptors were sampled from a human donor in good health.

This chain links TRBV7-3 with TRBJ2-1, with D perhaps TRBD1 (6 bases). The CDR3 extends over 13 amino acids. Germline V lookup: CDR1 SGHTA, CDR2 FQGTGA. V shed 5 bases and J shed 8 bases, with 13 bases lying between them. Here the CDR3 reads CASSPLQGHEQFF. As DNA, the CDR3 is TGTGCCAGCAGCCCGTTACAGGGACATGAGCAGTTCTTC. Supplemented by reference TRBV7-3 and TRBJ2-1, the full variable domain reads GAGVSQTPSNKVTEKGKYVELRCDPISGHTALYWYRQSLGQGPEFLIYFQGTGAADDSGLPNDRFFAVRPEGSVSTLKIQRTERGDSAVYLCASSPLQGHEQFFGPGTRLTVL.

This clone has just one count. This chain connects TRBV5-5 to TRBJ1-1, with D unresolved. There are 17 residues in the CDR3. Germline lookup yields CDR1 SGHKS and CDR2 YYEKEE (reference sequence). The ends were cut back, 3 bases at V and 3 bases at J, with 21 bases in the middle. The CDR3 protein is CASSSVNPGRPDTEAFF. The CDR3 DNA follows: TGTGCCAGCAGCTCGGTTAATCCGGGCCGTCCGGACACTGAAGCTTTCTTT. The complete variable domain, with remaining parts taken from reference TRBV5-5 and TRBJ1-1, reads DAGVTQSPTHLIKTRGQQVTLRCSPISGHKSVSWYQQVLGQGPQFIFQYYEKEERGRGNFPDRFSARQFPNYSSELNVNALLLGDSALYLCASSSVNPGRPDTEAFFGQGTRLTVV.

The rearrangement links TRBV6-2 or TRBV6-3 to TRBJ1-1; D is uncertain. This CDR3 has 15 amino acids. Germline V gene lookup returns CDR1 MNHEY and CDR2 SVGEGT. The V gene lost 6 bases and the J gene lost 6 bases, with 20 bases spanning the gap. The DNA for the CDR3 is TGTGCCAGCAGGCCTCCCCGTTTGGTCGTGGCTGAAGCTTTCTTT. Protein: CASRPPRLVVAEAFF.

The V call is TRBV5-8, the J call TRBJ2-5; no clear D. The germline V gene encodes CDR1 SGHTS and CDR2 YDEGEE. With 4 bases removed from V and 3 bases from J, the gap between germline ends came to 7 bases. The CDR3 runs to 12 residues. The CDR3 reads CASSPYEETQYF. The CDR3 region has the DNA TGTGCCAGCAGCCCGTACGAAGAGACCCAGTACTTC.

J is TRBJ1-1 and V is TRBV12-5; D uncertain. The CDR3 spans 18 residues. Germline V gives CDR1 LGHNT, CDR2 FRNRAP. The germline V and J ends were trimmed by 1 base and 0 bases, with 18 bases remaining between them. CDR3 sequence: CASGLGSRGLNMNTEAFF. The CDR3 DNA follows: TGTGCTAGTGGTTTGGGCTCACGCGGTTTGAACATGAACACTGAAGCTTTCTTT.

This chain joins TRBV5-4 and TRBJ2-3; 11 bases fit TRBD2. With V trimmed by 0 bases and J by 2 bases, 2 bases remained unmatched. This CDR3 is built from 16 residues. The germline V gene encodes CDR1 SGHNT and CDR2 YYREEE (reference sequence). In DNA, the CDR3 is TGTGCCAGCAGCTTGGGGGGACTAGCGGTCACAGATACGCAGTATTTT. It translates to CASSLGGLAVTDTQYF.

The genes are TRBV7-3 and TRBJ2-3; possibly TRBD1 for D (5 bases). The CDR3 covers 16 residues. Germline-derived CDR1 and CDR2 are SGHTA and FQGTGA. Trimming stripped 5 bases from V and 3 bases from J, with 18 bases between. The CDR3 DNA reads as TGTGCCAGCAGCCCTAGGGGCAGTCTGGAGACAGATACGCAGTATTTT. Protein sequence: CASSPRGSLETDTQYF.

The J gene is TRBJ2-4, the V gene TRBV5-1; D gene uncertain. The CDR3 totals 16 residues. Germline V lookup: CDR1 SGHRS, CDR2 YFSETQ. Trimming shortened V by 0 bases and J by 9 bases, and 19 bases separated the two germline ends. The CDR3 nucleotides are TGCGCCAGCAGCTTGGCCTTTGGAGAAAATCATCGCATTCAGTACTTC. Amino acids: CASSLAFGENHRIQYF.

The J gene is TRBJ2-7, the V gene TRBV21-1; whether TRBD2, the table's D call, matches the DNA was not checked. TRBV21-1 is assigned pseudogene status. This CDR3 spans 14 amino acids. CDR3 region: CASRSGARGYEQYF. The CDR3 bases are TGTGCCAGCAGAAGCGGGGCCCGAGGTTACGAGCAGTACTTC.

This chain joins TRBV19 and TRBJ2-3, with D perhaps matching TRBD2 (6 bases). In germline, CDR1 is LNHDA, CDR2 SQIVND (reference sequence). V gave up 5 bases and J gave up 6 bases, with 18 bases separating them. The CDR3 runs to 15 residues. CDR3 amino acids: CASSSWASGLDTQYF. The CDR3 nucleotides are TGTGCCAGTAGTTCTTGGGCGAGCGGGCTGGATACGCAGTATTTT.

The CDR3 sequence: CASSLRSRGGAGLNEQFF. CDR3 bases: TGTGCCAGCAGCTTACGGAGTAGGGGGGGGGCCGGTCTCAATGAGCAGTTCTTC. The chain employs TRBV7-2 and TRBJ2-1, with D perhaps matching TRBD2 (7 bases). The CDR3 is 18 amino acids. Deletions cut 2 bases from V and 6 bases from J, with 23 bases between. Germline CDR1 SGHTA, CDR2 FQGNSA.

The genes are TRBV19 and TRBJ2-1; possibly TRBD2 for D (5 bases). CDR1 is LNHDA, CDR2 SQIVND, per germline (reference sequence). This CDR3 has 16 amino acids. V was pared by 5 bases and J by 0 bases, with 14 bases between. CDR3 nucleotides: TGTGCCAGTAGTCCCCAAGCGGCTAGCTCCTACAATGAGCAGTTCTTC. This sequence encodes CASSPQAASSYNEQFF.